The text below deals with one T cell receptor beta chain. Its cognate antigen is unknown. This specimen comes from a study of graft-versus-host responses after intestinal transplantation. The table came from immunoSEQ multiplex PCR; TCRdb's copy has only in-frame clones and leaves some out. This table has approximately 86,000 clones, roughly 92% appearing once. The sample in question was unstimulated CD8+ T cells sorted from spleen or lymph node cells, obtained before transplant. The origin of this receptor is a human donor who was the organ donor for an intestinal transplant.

CDR3 residues: CASSQDPFQMNTEAFF. CDR3 DNA: TGTGCCAGCAGCCAAGATCCTTTTCAGATGAACACTGAAGCTTTCTTT. This chain joins TRBV14 and TRBJ1-1; D call uncertain. Germline-derived CDR1 and CDR2 are SGHDN and FVKESK. The V and J ends lost 0 bases and 0 bases respectively, with 11 bases between them. The CDR3 covers 16 residues.